One and the same sample provided the 24 T cell receptor beta chains below, sequenced in a study of blood T cells in healthy people across ages. Alongside a J-beta primer mix, a sample-barcoded 5' primer served in a second PCR lasting about 7 to 12 cycles. MiXCR was run by TCRdb on the 5' RACE reads, yielding one entry per CDR3 protein. The table records 730,000 or so distinct CDR3 sequences, approximately 43% of them present only once. The source material was blood. The receptors originated from a woman aged 55-69 years in good health.

This clonotype was recorded a few times. The J gene is TRBJ2-7, the V gene TRBV5-1; 11 positions match TRBD2. J lost 3 bases, V lost 0 bases, and 2 bases had no gene match. CDR3 length: 15 residues. Per germline, CDR1 SGHRS and CDR2 YFSETQ. CDR3 residues: CASSLETSGIYEQYF. The CDR3 region has the DNA TGCGCCAGCAGCTTGGAGACTAGCGGGATCTACGAGCAGTACTTC.

The J gene is TRBJ1-5, the V gene TRBV18; 8 bases map to TRBD1. The CDR3 spans 14 residues. After removal of 6 bases from V and 5 bases from J, the junction contained 6 bases not matched to a gene. The germline V gene encodes CDR1 KGHSH and CDR2 LQKENI. CDR3 nucleotides: TGTGCCAGCTCGCCGACAGGGGAACATCAGCCCCAGCATTTT. Translation: CASSPTGEHQPQHF.

In its sample, this clonotype was seen many times. CDR3 loop: CSAYGTSRTRTDTQYF. The CDR3 coding sequence is TGCAGTGCCTATGGGACGTCGCGGACCCGCACAGATACGCAGTATTTT. This sequence joins TRBV20-1 and TRBJ2-3, with D perhaps TRBD1 or TRBD2 (5 bases each). The length of the CDR3 is 16 residues. Trimming stripped 6 bases from V and 1 base from J, with 20 bases between. The germline V gene has CDR1 DFQATT and CDR2 SNEGSKA (reference sequence).

The chain joins TRBV20-1 to TRBJ2-1; D may match TRBD1 or TRBD2 (5 bases each). V lost 6 bases and J 8 bases, leaving 14 bases between the germline ends. Per germline, CDR1 DFQATT and CDR2 SNEGSKA (reference sequence). The length of the CDR3 is 12 residues. The CDR3 region is CSAPDLGDEQFF. Here the CDR3 DNA reads TGCAGTGCCCCGGACCTGGGGGATGAGCAGTTCTTC.

The gene calls are TRBV27 and TRBJ2-1, with 7 bases identical to TRBD2. Germline V gene sequence: CDR1 MNHEY, CDR2 SMNVEV (reference sequence). J gave up 2 bases and V 8 bases, and 3 bases lay outside the gene matches. The CDR3 sequence is 13 residues long. The CDR3 region has the DNA TGTGCCAGCGGGAGGGTGCCCTACAATGAGCAGTTCTTC. This gives the protein CASGRVPYNEQFF.

This clonotype has a handful of counts. V and J are TRBV5-1 and TRBJ2-1; perhaps TRBD2 as D (5 bases). Germline CDR1 is SGHRS and CDR2 is YFSETQ. This CDR3 is built from 13 residues. Trimming left V 2 bases short and J 8 bases short, with 11 bases between. In DNA, the CDR3 is TGCGCCAGCAGCTTCGGCCCCGGGGATGAGCAGTTCTTC. Its protein product is CASSFGPGDEQFF.

This clonotype has just a few counts. CDR3 loop: CASSLTSGDNEQFF. DNA for the CDR3: TGTGCCAGCAGCTTAACTAGCGGGGACAATGAGCAGTTCTTC. The chain recombines TRBV7-2 with TRBJ2-1; 10 nucleotides align to TRBD2. The CDR3 runs 14 residues. CDR1 SGHTA and CDR2 FQGNSA come from the germline V gene. J gave up 5 bases and V 2 bases, and 0 bases lay outside the gene matches.

This clonotype was picked up one time. A single base separates this from a much larger clone, so it may be a read error. The chain is built from TRBV6-2 or TRBV6-3 and TRBJ2-5; TRBD1 aligns across 9 bases. The ends lost 3 bases at V and 11 bases at J; junction bases unmatched: 16. CDR1 is MNHEY and CDR2 is SVGEGT in the germline V gene. This CDR3 comprises 16 residues. CDR3 sequence (DNA): TGTGCCAGCAGTTATAGGGACAGGGAGTACAGCAATGAGCAGTACTTC. This sequence encodes CASSYRDREYSNEQYF.

CDR3 sequence reads: CASSPTEQGTQFF. For the CDR3, the DNA is TGTGCCAGCAGCCCGACCGAACAGGGCACACAGTTCTTC. The rearrangement uses TRBV7-3 and TRBJ2-1, with D possibly being TRBD1 (6 bases). CDR1 and CDR2 (germline): SGHTA, FQGTGA. Trimming took off 5 bases at V and 13 bases at J, with 18 bases between the two ends. The CDR3 totals 13 residues.

This clonotype was seen many times. V usage is TRBV7-9 and J usage is TRBJ2-5; D gene ambiguous. Trimming left V 1 base short and J 0 bases short, with 12 bases between. The CDR3 length is 16 residues. From germline, CDR1 is SEHNR and CDR2 FQNEAQ (reference sequence). The CDR3 nucleotides read TGTGCCAGCAGCTTAGGTCTCCAGACTGACCAAGAGACCCAGTACTTC. Its protein is CASSLGLQTDQETQYF.

This clonotype has only a few counts. The chain uses TRBV5-5 and TRBJ1-2, with 9 bases fitting TRBD1. CDR3 length equals 20 residues. In germline, CDR1 is SGHKS, CDR2 YYEKEE (reference sequence). V trimming: 2 bases; J trimming: 7 bases; junction bases outside the gene matches: 24. CDR3 residues: CASSFDTYSGTGNLGRGYTF. The CDR3 DNA follows: TGTGCCAGCAGCTTCGACACATACTCCGGGACAGGGAACTTGGGCCGTGGCTACACCTTC.

This clonotype showed up just a few times. The chain carries TRBV9 and TRBJ2-3, with 15 bases that match TRBD2. The CDR3 spans 17 residues. Germline V gene sequence: CDR1 SGDLS, CDR2 YYNGEE. After removal of 0 bases from V and 4 bases from J, the junction contained 3 bases not matched to a gene. The CDR3 coding sequence is TGTGCCAGCAGCGTAGCTGGACTAGCGGGAGGGCCAGATACGCAGTATTTT. It is translated as CASSVAGLAGGPDTQYF.

About this clonotype itself: At one boundary the junction diverges from the germline segment, which might be a read error. The rearrangement joins TRBV15 to TRBJ2-5; 14 bases line up with TRBD2. CDR3 size: 17 residues. Germline-derived CDR1 and CDR2 are LNHNV and YYDKDF (reference sequence). The CDR3 DNA reads as TGTGTCACCAGCAGAGGGACTAGCGGGAGCGGGGGAGAGACCCAGTACTTC. Translation: CVTSRGTSGSGGETQYF. Based on the CDR3 plus reference TRBV15 and TRBJ2-5, the full variable domain is DAMVIQNPRYQVTQFGKPVTLSCSQTLNHNVMYWYQQKSSQAPKLLFHYYDKDFNNEADTPDNFQSRRPNTSFCFLDIRSPGLGDTAMYLCVTSRGTSGSGGETQYFGPGTRLLVL.

The chain uses TRBV2 and TRBJ2-5; D possibly corresponds to TRBD1 (6 bases). Trimming took 6 bases from V and 0 from J, leaving 11 bases between them. Germline V gene data show CDR1 as SNHLY and CDR2 as FYNNEI. CDR3 length equals 14 residues. CDR3 in amino acids: CASRRQANQETQYF. The CDR3 DNA follows: TGTGCCAGCAGGAGACAGGCCAACCAAGAGACCCAGTACTTC. The variable domain in full, with the rest retrieved from reference TRBV2 and TRBJ2-5, is EPEVTQTPSHQVTQMGQEVILRCVPISNHLYFYWYRQILGQKVEFLVSFYNNEISEKSEIFDDQFSVERPDGSNFTLKIRSTKLEDSAMYFCASRRQANQETQYFGPGTRLLVL.

This clonotype has a count of ten or more. The chain recombines TRBV29-1 with TRBJ2-3, with a possible D match to TRBD2 (5 bases). CDR1 is SQVTM, CDR2 ANQGSEA, per germline. V was trimmed by 6 bases and J by 0 bases, leaving 10 bases between them. The CDR3 spans 13 residues. CDR3: CSVFSASTDTQYF. In DNA, the CDR3 is TGCAGCGTATTTAGCGCTAGCACAGATACGCAGTATTTT.

The rearrangement links TRBV7-2 to TRBJ2-3, with 8 bases lining up with TRBD2. This CDR3 spans 16 amino acids. Germline V gene lookup returns CDR1 SGHTA and CDR2 FQGNSA. Germline trimming cut 0 bases from V and 2 bases from J; bases unmatched to any gene: 4. The DNA for the CDR3 is TGTGCCAGCAGCTTAGCCGCGGGAGGATCCACAGATACGCAGTATTTT. Residues: CASSLAAGGSTDTQYF.

This sequence joins TRBV28 and TRBJ2-1, with D unclear. CDR1 MDHEN and CDR2 SYDVKM come from the germline V gene. V dropped 6 bases and J dropped 11 bases, with 17 bases sitting between them. The CDR3 totals 13 residues. The CDR3 reads CASSTPGSGQQFF. Here the CDR3 DNA reads TGTGCCAGCAGCACCCCCGGTTCGGGCCAGCAGTTCTTC.

The chain carries TRBV14 and TRBJ1-6, with D possibly being TRBD1 (6 bases). Trimming removed 4 bases from V and 8 bases from J, with 15 bases in between. This CDR3 has 15 residues. Germline values: CDR1 SGHDN, CDR2 FVKESK. CDR3 DNA sequence: TGTGCCAGCAGCCCGCAGGGGCCTTTGGATTCACCCCTCCACTTT. Its protein is CASSPQGPLDSPLHF.

The chain joins TRBV4-3 to TRBJ2-7; no firm D call. The germline V gene has CDR1 LGHNA and CDR2 YSLEER. Trimming took off 0 bases at V and 4 bases at J, with 10 bases between the two ends. CDR3 length: 14 residues. The CDR3 is CASSQDFSGYEQYF. CDR3 DNA: TGCGCCAGCAGCCAAGATTTTTCGGGTTACGAGCAGTACTTC.

With regard to this clonotype: A read error may explain this, as a much larger clone is one base away. The genes are TRBV29-1 and TRBJ2-7, with D unresolved. Germline V gene data show CDR1 as SQVTM and CDR2 as ANQGSEA. Between the trimmed V and J ends, which lost 7 bases and 0 bases, there was a span of 10 bases. The CDR3 has 12 residues. CDR3 nucleotide sequence: TGCAGCGGCAGTGACGGCTCCTACGAGCAGTACTTC. Residues: CSGSDGSYEQYF.

This clonotype was picked up a small number of times. V usage is TRBV6-5 and J usage is TRBJ1-1; D call uncertain. CDR1 is MNHEY and CDR2 is SVGAGI in the germline V gene. This CDR3 region has 17 residues. V dropped 1 base and J dropped 0 bases, with 15 bases sitting between them. The CDR3 DNA reads TGTGCCAGCAGTTACTTGCGGGTGAGCGATATGAACACTGAAGCTTTCTTT. This translates into CASSYLRVSDMNTEAFF.

This chain links TRBV9 with TRBJ2-6; no clear D gene. CDR1 is SGDLS and CDR2 is YYNGEE in the germline V gene. The CDR3 spans 16 residues. With 0 bases removed from V and 2 bases from J, the gap between germline ends came to 9 bases. The CDR3 loop reads CASSVASLAGANVLTF. The CDR3 DNA reads as TGTGCCAGCAGCGTAGCCTCACTCGCTGGGGCCAACGTCCTGACTTTC.

V is TRBV7-2 and J is TRBJ2-5, with TRBD2 identical over 10 bases. The V and J ends lost 0 bases and 5 bases, in that order; junction bases with no gene match: 12. Germline lookup yields CDR1 SGHTA and CDR2 FQGNSA. CDR3 length: 18 amino acids. This CDR3 is CASSLAASGSSPRETQYF. In nucleotides, the CDR3 is TGTGCCAGCAGCTTAGCTGCTAGCGGGAGTTCCCCCCGGGAGACCCAGTACTTC.

This clonotype is categorized as hyperexpanded. The V and J genes are TRBV28 and TRBJ2-5; perhaps TRBD2 as D (5 bases). The germline gives CDR1 MDHEN, CDR2 SYDVKM. Between the trimmed V and J ends, which lost 11 bases and 0 bases, there was a span of 10 bases. This CDR3 is built from 12 residues. CDR3 amino acids: CAVRGYQETQYF. CDR3 in DNA: TGTGCCGTGCGCGGGTACCAAGAGACCCAGTACTTC.